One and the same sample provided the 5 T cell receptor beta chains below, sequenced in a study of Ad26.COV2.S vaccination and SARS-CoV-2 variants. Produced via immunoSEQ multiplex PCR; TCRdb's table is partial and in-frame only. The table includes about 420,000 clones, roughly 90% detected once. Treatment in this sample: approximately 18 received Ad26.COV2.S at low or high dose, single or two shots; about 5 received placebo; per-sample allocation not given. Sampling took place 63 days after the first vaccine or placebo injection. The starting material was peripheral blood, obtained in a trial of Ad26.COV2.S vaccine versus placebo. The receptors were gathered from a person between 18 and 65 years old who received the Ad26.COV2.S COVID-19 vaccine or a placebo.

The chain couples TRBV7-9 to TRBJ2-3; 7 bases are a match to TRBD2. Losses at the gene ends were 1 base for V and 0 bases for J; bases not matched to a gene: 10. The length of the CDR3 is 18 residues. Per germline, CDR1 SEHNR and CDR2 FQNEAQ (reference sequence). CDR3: CASSLGGGRPSSTDTQYF. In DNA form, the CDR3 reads TGTGCCAGCAGCTTAGGCGGGGGACGACCCTCTAGCACAGATACGCAGTATTTT.

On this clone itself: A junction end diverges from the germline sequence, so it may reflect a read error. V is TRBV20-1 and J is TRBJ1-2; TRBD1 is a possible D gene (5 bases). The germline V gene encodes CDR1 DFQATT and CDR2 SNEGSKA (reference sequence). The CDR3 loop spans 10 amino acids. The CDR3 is CSARGTATTF. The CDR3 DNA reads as TGCAGTGCAAGAGGGACCGCGACCACCTTC.

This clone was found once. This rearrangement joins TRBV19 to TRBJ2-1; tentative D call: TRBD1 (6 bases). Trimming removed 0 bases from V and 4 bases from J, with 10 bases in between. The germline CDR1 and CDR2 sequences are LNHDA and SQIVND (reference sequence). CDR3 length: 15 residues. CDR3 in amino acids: CASSIDEGQYNEQFF. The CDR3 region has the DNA TGTGCCAGTAGTATAGATGAGGGACAATACAATGAGCAGTTCTTC.

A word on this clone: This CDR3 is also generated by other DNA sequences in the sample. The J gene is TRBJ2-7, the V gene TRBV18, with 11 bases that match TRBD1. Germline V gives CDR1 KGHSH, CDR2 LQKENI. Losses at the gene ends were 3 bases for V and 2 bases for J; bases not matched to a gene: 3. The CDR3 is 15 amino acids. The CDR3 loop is CASSPGTGGTYEQYF. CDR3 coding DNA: TGTGCCAGCTCACCTGGGACAGGGGGGACCTACGAGCAGTACTTC.

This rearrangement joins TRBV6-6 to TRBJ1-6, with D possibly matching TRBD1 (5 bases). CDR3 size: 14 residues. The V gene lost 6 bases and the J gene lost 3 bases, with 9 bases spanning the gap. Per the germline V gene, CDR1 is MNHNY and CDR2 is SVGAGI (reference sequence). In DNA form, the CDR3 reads TGTGCCAGCAGAGGGGTCAACTATAATTCACCCCTCCACTTT. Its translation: CASRGVNYNSPLHF.